This T cell receptor (beta chain) emerged from a study of blood T cell repertoires in COVID-19. Overall study context: There were acute and convalescent COVID-19 samples, and they came from the United States, Italy and Spain. T cells, B-cell-depleted T cells, or PBMCs supplied cDNA or gDNA.

Participant ages covered about 18 to 89 years across about 25 US areas. Cohorts were determined from participant-reported clinical history. The V segment lost 7 bases and the J segment 5 bases; nucleotides outside the gene matches: 7. From germline, CDR1 is LNHDA and CDR2 SQIVND (reference sequence). This CDR3 comprises 14 residues. The assay was immunoSEQ multiplex PCR, and TCRdb's table has in-frame clones only and misses some. The sample lists over 200,000 clones, 70% to 90% seen once, with 10% to 12% in the top ten. This chain uses TRBV19 with TRBJ1-3, with TRBD1 matching over 8 bases. The TCR was taken from a man in his thirties or forties who had recovered from COVID-19. The material sequenced was PBMCs or T cells enriched from blood (not recorded which). CDR3 nucleotide sequence: TGTGCCAGTACTGGTAGGGACAGGAGAAACACCATATATTTT. It encodes CASTGRDRRNTIYF.